This TCR beta chain was recovered during a study of OX40 agonist ivuxolimab in advanced cancers. About the study: The diagnoses of dose-escalation patients were hepatocellular carcinoma, melanoma, renal cell or head and neck cancer.

The germline gives CDR1 SGDLS, CDR2 YYNGEE. V shed 4 bases, J shed 3 bases, and the junction held 7 bases outside the gene matches. The CDR3 totals 17 residues. Clones were read by immunoSEQ multiplex PCR, and TCRdb kept only the in-frame ones, dropping some. The data hold 90,000 to 100,000 clones, with around nine tenths observed a single time. Anyone with autoimmune disease history or systemic immunosuppression was excluded. About this clone itself: Its antigen is unknown.

Study-wide findings and caveats: Among T cells, CD8+ cells averaged more expanded clones than CD4+ cells. Among patients with partial responses at 0.1-3.0 mg/kg, clonal expansion was among the lowest.

V gene TRBV9 combines with J gene TRBJ2-6; 10 bases align to TRBD1. Sample: CD4+ or CD8+ T cells sorted from blood, taken in a trial of the OX40 agonist ivuxolimab. The clonotype comes from an adult with an advanced solid tumor such as melanoma, head and neck, liver or kidney cancer. CDR3 coding DNA: TGTGCCAGCAGCCCCCGACAGGGGGCGGGTGGGGCCAACGTCCTGACTTTC. Protein sequence: CASSPRQGAGGANVLTF.